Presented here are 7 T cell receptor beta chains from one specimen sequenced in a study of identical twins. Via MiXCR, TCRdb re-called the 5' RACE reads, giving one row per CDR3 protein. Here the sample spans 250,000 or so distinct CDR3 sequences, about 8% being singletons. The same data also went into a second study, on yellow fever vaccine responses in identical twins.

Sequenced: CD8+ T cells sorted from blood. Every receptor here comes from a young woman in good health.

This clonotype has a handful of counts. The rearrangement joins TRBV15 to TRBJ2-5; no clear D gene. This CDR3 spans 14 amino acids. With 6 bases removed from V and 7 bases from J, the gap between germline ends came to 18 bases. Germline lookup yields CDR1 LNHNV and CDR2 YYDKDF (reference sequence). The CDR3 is CATSEKPLGGTQYF. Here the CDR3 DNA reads TGTGCCACCAGTGAGAAACCCCTTGGTGGGACCCAGTACTTC. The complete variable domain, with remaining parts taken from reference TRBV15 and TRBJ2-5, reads DAMVIQNPRYQVTQFGKPVTLSCSQTLNHNVMYWYQQKSSQAPKLLFHYYDKDFNNEADTPDNFQSRRPNTSFCFLDIRSPGLGDTAMYLCATSEKPLGGTQYFGPGTRLLVL.

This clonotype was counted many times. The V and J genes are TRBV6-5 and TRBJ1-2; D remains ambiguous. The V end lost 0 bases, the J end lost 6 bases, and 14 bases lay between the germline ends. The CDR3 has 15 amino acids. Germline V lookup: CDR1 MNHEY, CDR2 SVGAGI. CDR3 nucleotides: TGTGCCAGCAGTTACTCTGCGGAGGGAATGGATGGCTACACCTTC. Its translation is CASSYSAEGMDGYTF.

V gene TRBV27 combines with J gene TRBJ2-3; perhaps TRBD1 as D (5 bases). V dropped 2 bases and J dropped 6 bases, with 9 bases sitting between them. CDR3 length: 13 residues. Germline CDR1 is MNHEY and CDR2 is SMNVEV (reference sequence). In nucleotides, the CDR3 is TGTGCCAGCAGTTTAAGGGGTGGGGATACGCAGTATTTT. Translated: CASSLRGGDTQYF.

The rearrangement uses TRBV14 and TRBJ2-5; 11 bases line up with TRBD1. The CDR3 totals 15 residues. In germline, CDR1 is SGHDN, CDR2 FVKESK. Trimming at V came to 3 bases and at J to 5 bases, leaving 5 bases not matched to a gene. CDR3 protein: CASSHRTGGLETQYF. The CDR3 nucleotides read TGTGCCAGCAGCCATCGGACAGGGGGCTTGGAGACCCAGTACTTC.

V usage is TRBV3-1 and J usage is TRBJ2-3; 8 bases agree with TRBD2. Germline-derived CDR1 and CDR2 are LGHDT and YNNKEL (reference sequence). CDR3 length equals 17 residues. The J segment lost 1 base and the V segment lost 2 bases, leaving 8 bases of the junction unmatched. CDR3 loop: CASSQREGGPGTDTQYF. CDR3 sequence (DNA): TGTGCCAGCAGCCAACGGGAGGGAGGGCCTGGCACAGATACGCAGTATTTT.

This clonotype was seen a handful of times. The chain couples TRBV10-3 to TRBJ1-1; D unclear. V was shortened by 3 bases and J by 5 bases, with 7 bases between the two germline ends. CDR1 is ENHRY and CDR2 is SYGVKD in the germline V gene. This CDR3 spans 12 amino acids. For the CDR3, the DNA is TGTGCCATCAGTGAACCCGGGACTGAAGCTTTCTTT. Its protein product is CAISEPGTEAFF.

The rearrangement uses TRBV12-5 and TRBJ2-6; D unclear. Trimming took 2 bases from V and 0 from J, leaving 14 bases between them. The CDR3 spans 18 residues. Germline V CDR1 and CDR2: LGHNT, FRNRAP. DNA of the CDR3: TGTGCTAGTGGTTTGAGAACAGTCCCGCTCTCTGGGGCCAACGTCCTGACTTTC. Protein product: CASGLRTVPLSGANVLTF.